Many counts were recorded for the clone carrying this T cell receptor (beta chain). The antigen is unknown. Genomic DNA, the template, was used for profiling of the TCR beta VDJ and CDR3. TCRdb reprocessed the reads via MiXCR and lists one record per CDR3 protein. Of around 400,000 distinct CDR3 sequences in the sample, around 72% are singletons; the top ten hold 3% to 5%. CDR3 size: 15 residues. Deletions cut 0 bases from V and 1 base from J, with 10 bases between. Looked up from germline, CDR1 is DFQATT and CDR2 is SNEGSKA (reference sequence). The data originate from a study of CD8+CD57+ T cells in acquired aplastic anemia. Study-wide background: Mean yield of DNA from sorted CD4+ and CD8+ cells was 2.5 to 4 ug. Notes on the study in general: Some 29 shared CD8+ CDR3s appeared highly expressed within patients' immunodominant clones.

Sequenced sample: sorted CD4+, CD8+, or CD8+CD57+ T cells (not recorded which) from PBMCs. This receptor was obtained from a human donor in good health, serving as a control. The chain uses TRBV20-1 and TRBJ1-5; no definite D call. The CDR3 reads CSARDSWASNQPQHF. The CDR3 region has the DNA TGCAGTGCTAGAGATTCTTGGGCCAGCAATCAGCCCCAGCATTTT.